What follows describes a single TCR beta chain. Antigen: not known. Profiling relied on immunoSEQ multiplex PCR, and the TCRdb table lists in-frame clones only, not all of them. The table has around 400,000 clones, over 75% seen once. The record originates from a study of Ad26.COV2.S vaccination and SARS-CoV-2 variants. General study findings and limits: Placebo and vaccine recipients had non-spike TCR breadth that was similar.

The treatment here: 15 to 20 received Ad26.COV2.S at low or high dose, single or two shots; five or six received placebo; per-sample allocation not given. Samples came from day 63 after the first vaccine or placebo injection. This CDR3 is built from 12 residues. The germline gives CDR1 SGHTS, CDR2 YDEGEE. The V end lost 4 bases, the J end lost 7 bases, and 8 bases lay between the germline ends. The receptor's source is a person aged 18-65 years who received the Ad26.COV2.S COVID-19 vaccine or a placebo. J is TRBJ2-2 and V is TRBV5-8; no reliable D call. The source was peripheral blood, collected in a trial of Ad26.COV2.S vaccine versus placebo. Here the CDR3 reads CASSLDLGELFF. The DNA of the CDR3 is TGTGCCAGCAGCCTCGATCTCGGGGAGCTGTTTTTT.